The rows below give T cell receptor beta chains drawn from one sample of a study of blood T cell repertoires in COVID-19. Measured with immunoSEQ multiplex PCR; TCRdb has only the in-frame clones, and not every one. Altogether 150,000 or so clones are present, 65% to 85% being singletons, with the ten largest covering about 11%. Sequencing used peripheral blood. Every receptor here comes from a man aged 55 to 70 with active or convalescent COVID-19. Each CDR3 is given with its conserved first and last residue. The D gene is left open where the match is weak.

>TRBV28|.|TRBJ1-2
TGTGCCAGCAGCCGCGCCGTCTATGGCTACACCTTC
CASSRAVYGYTF
>TRBV27|.|TRBJ1-1
TGTGCCAGCAGTGAAAAGTGGCCGAACACTGAAGCTTTCTTT
CASSEKWPNTEAFF
>TRBV29-1|TRBD1|TRBJ1-1
TGCAGCGTTGAATATGGGACAGGGCGCACTGAAGCTTTCTTT
CSVEYGTGRTEAFF
>TRBV18|.|TRBJ1-3
TGTGCCAGCTCACCACAGGGTCGCACAGGGGGAAACACCATATATTTT
CASSPQGRTGGNTIYF
>TRBV7-2|TRBD2|TRBJ2-7
TGTGCCAGCAGCTTAACTAGCGGGGGGTCCTACGAGCAGTACTTC
CASSLTSGGSYEQYF
>TRBV10-3|TRBD1|TRBJ1-2
TGTGCCATCAGTGAGAGGGTGGGACAGGCGAACAACAACTATGGCTACACCTTC
CAISERVGQANNNYGYTF
>TRBV7-3|TRBD2|TRBJ2-1
TGTGCCAGCAGCATCGCGGGGGGGTACTACAATGAGCAGTTCTTC
CASSIAGGYYNEQFF
>TRBV20-1|.|TRBJ1-4
TGCAGTGCTAGTTCGCCAGCAACTAATGAAAAACTGTTTTTT
CSASSPATNEKLFF
>TRBV7-6|TRBD2|TRBJ2-5
TGTGCCAGCAGCCCTGCATTACTAGCGTATCAAGAGACCCAGTACTTC
CASSPALLAYQETQYF
>TRBV3-1/TRBV3-2|.|TRBJ1-5
TGTGCCAGCAGCCTCGGGGGGAACGATCAGCCCCAGCATTTT
CASSLGGNDQPQHF
>TRBV5-1|TRBD2|TRBJ2-7
TGCGCCAGCAGCGCGCGGGGGGTCCCCTACGAGCAGTACTTC
CASSARGVPYEQYF
>TRBV4-1|.|TRBJ1-2
TGCGCCAGCAGCCAACCGGGGGTCTATGGCTACACCTTC
CASSQPGVYGYTF
>TRBV10-2|TRBD2|TRBJ2-7
TGCGCCAGCAGTGAGTCGAGTGGTAGCGGGAACTACGAGCAGTACTTC
CASSESSGSGNYEQYF
>TRBV14|TRBD1|TRBJ2-1
TGTGCCAGCAGACTGACAGGGGATTCCTACAATGAGCAGTTCTTC
CASRLTGDSYNEQFF
>TRBV7-3|TRBD1|TRBJ2-2
TGTGCCAGCAGCTTAGCGGCAGGGGGCGCGAGGACCGGGGAGCTGTTTTTT
CASSLAAGGARTGELFF
>TRBV3-1/TRBV3-2|.|TRBJ2-3
TGTGCCAGCAGCCCCAATGGAGGGGGCACAGATACGCAGTATTTT
CASSPNGGGTDTQYF